The 14 T cell receptor beta chains listed next were all sequenced from one sample in a study of untreated major depressive disorder. TCRdb's copy holds only in-frame clones and misses some; the assay was immunoSEQ multiplex PCR. The sample has some 21,000 clones; around 87% are singletons. Sequenced: CD4+ T cells from PBMCs. These receptors were obtained from a woman between 25 and 40 years old in good health.

This rearrangement joins TRBV19 to TRBJ1-4; a possible D gene is TRBD1 (5 bases). Between the trimmed V and J ends, which lost 4 bases and 10 bases, there was a span of 16 bases. Germline assignment: CDR1 LNHDA and CDR2 SQIVND (reference sequence). The CDR3 extends over 14 amino acids. CDR3 region: CASSTGRDLGKLFF. The CDR3 DNA reads TGTGCCAGTAGTACCGGACGGGACCTCGGAAAACTGTTTTTT.

The chain combines TRBV30 with TRBJ1-6; weak D call: TRBD1 (6 bases). This CDR3 region has 15 residues. CDR1 is GTSNPN, CDR2 SVGIG, per germline (reference sequence). V was clipped by 2 bases and J by 7 bases, with 15 bases between them. CDR3 sequence: CAWSPKTGPNSPLHF. The CDR3, as DNA: TGTGCCTGGAGTCCAAAGACAGGTCCGAATTCACCCCTCCACTTT. Full variable domain (outside the CDR3, taken from reference TRBV30 and TRBJ1-6): SQTIHQWPATLVQPVGSPLSLECTVEGTSNPNLYWYRQAAGRGLQLLFYSVGIGQISSEVPQNLSASRPQDRQFILSSKKLLLSDSGFYLCAWSPKTGPNSPLHFGNGTRLTVT.

The chain employs TRBV9 and TRBJ1-2; tentatively, D is TRBD1 (5 bases). The V gene's germline CDR1 is SGDLS and CDR2 YYNGEE. The ends were cut back, 5 bases at V and 2 bases at J, with 25 bases in the middle. This CDR3 is 18 amino acids long. The CDR3 sequence: CASSGPRGTVTTNYGYTF. The CDR3 DNA reads TGTGCCAGCAGTGGCCCGCGGGGGACCGTTACCACAAACTATGGCTACACCTTC.

The rearrangement uses TRBV27 and TRBJ2-7, with 7 bases aligning to TRBD2. The germline CDR1 and CDR2 sequences are MNHEY and SMNVEV (reference sequence). The CDR3 extends over 15 amino acids. Trimming took 0 bases from V and 2 from J; bases not matched to a gene: 4. CDR3 residues: CASSLSGGTAYEQYF. For the CDR3, the DNA is TGTGCCAGCAGTTTATCGGGGGGGACGGCCTACGAGCAGTACTTC.

The genes are TRBV7-9 and TRBJ2-6, with TRBD2 matching 7 bases. The germline V gene has CDR1 SEHNR and CDR2 FQNEAQ (reference sequence). There are 18 residues in the CDR3. The junction had 6 bases not matched to a gene; V was cut back by 1 base and J by 0 bases. This CDR3 reads CASSLGLGGSSGANVLTF. The CDR3 bases are TGTGCCAGCAGCTTAGGCCTCGGCGGGAGCTCTGGGGCCAACGTCCTGACTTTC.

The V gene is TRBV18, the J gene TRBJ2-5, with D possibly TRBD2 on 5 matching bases. Trimming took off 6 bases at V and 5 bases at J, with 13 bases between the two ends. The CDR3 totals 13 residues. Germline V gene lookup returns CDR1 KGHSH and CDR2 LQKENI. The CDR3 spells CASSSSSGETQYF. The CDR3 nucleotides read TGTGCCAGCTCGTCCAGCTCGGGGGAGACCCAGTACTTC.

The count of this clone is one. The rearrangement joins TRBV29-1 to TRBJ2-1; 10 bases map to TRBD2. The CDR3 has 14 amino acids. With V trimmed by 2 bases and J by 3 bases, 1 base remained unmatched. CDR1 SQVTM and CDR2 ANQGSEA come from the germline V gene. CDR3 in DNA: TGCAGCGTTGAACTAGCGGGGGTCTACAATGAGCAGTTCTTC. It translates to CSVELAGVYNEQFF.

The J gene is TRBJ2-7, the V gene TRBV11-1, with 12 bases lining up with TRBD2. CDR3 length: 16 residues. Germline V gives CDR1 SGHAT, CDR2 FQDESV (reference sequence). V lost 0 bases, J lost 3 bases, and 3 bases stayed unmatched. CDR3 DNA: TGTGCCAGCAGCTTAGCCGGACTAGCGGGACTCTACGAGCAGTACTTC. Protein product: CASSLAGLAGLYEQYF.

This chain connects TRBV19 to TRBJ2-5, with D possibly matching TRBD1 (6 bases). Germline V gene lookup returns CDR1 LNHDA and CDR2 SQIVND (reference sequence). Trimming left V 4 bases short and J 1 base short, with 13 bases between. The CDR3 has 15 amino acids. DNA for the CDR3: TGTGCCAGTAGTAGGGGGCCAGGGCGCCAAGAGACCCAGTACTTC. It translates to CASSRGPGRQETQYF.

This clone appeared once. The chain has TRBV7-9 and TRBJ1-3; no clear D. Trimming cost V 5 bases and J 1 base, with 9 bases left between them. Germline V gives CDR1 SEHNR, CDR2 FQNEAQ (reference sequence). This CDR3 is built from 14 residues. The CDR3 DNA is TGTGCCAGCAGCCGGGGTGAATCTGGAAACACCATATATTTT. It is translated as CASSRGESGNTIYF.

V is TRBV7-3 and J is TRBJ1-2; D possibly corresponds to TRBD1 (6 bases). Germline-derived CDR1 and CDR2 are SGHTA and FQGTGA. The CDR3 covers 17 residues. The germline V and J ends were trimmed by 0 bases and 1 base, with 15 bases remaining between them. The CDR3 DNA sequence: TGTGCCAGCAGCTTAACCCCGACAGGACCAAGTAACTATGGCTACACCTTC. This gives the protein CASSLTPTGPSNYGYTF. The variable domain in full, with the rest retrieved from reference TRBV7-3 and TRBJ1-2, is GAGVSQTPSNKVTEKGKYVELRCDPISGHTALYWYRQSLGQGPEFLIYFQGTGAADDSGLPNDRFFAVRPEGSVSTLKIQRTERGDSAVYLCASSLTPTGPSNYGYTFGSGTRLTVV.

The chain couples TRBV19 to TRBJ2-5; D possibly corresponds to TRBD2 (6 bases). V was cut by 3 bases and J by 5 bases, with 13 bases left in between. In germline, CDR1 is LNHDA, CDR2 SQIVND (reference sequence). The CDR3 is 14 amino acids. CDR3 sequence: CASSISASVETQYF. As DNA, the CDR3 is TGTGCCAGTAGTATCTCAGCTAGCGTGGAGACCCAGTACTTC.

This clone was picked up one time. The chain joins TRBV5-4 to TRBJ1-2, with D tentatively TRBD1 (5 bases). The CDR3 runs 13 residues. Per the germline V gene, CDR1 is SGHNT and CDR2 is YYREEE (reference sequence). The germline V and J ends were trimmed by 4 bases and 7 bases, with 14 bases remaining between them. CDR3 DNA: TGTGCCAGCAGCGTCTGGGGGGAGTCTGGCTACACCTTC. The encoded protein is CASSVWGESGYTF. Supplemented by reference TRBV5-4 and TRBJ1-2, the full variable domain reads ETGVTQSPTHLIKTRGQQVTLRCSSQSGHNTVSWYQQALGQGPQFIFQYYREEENGRGNFPPRFSGLQFPNYSSELNVNALELDDSALYLCASSVWGESGYTFGSGTRLTVV.

The gene calls are TRBV5-1 and TRBJ1-3; 9 nucleotides agree with TRBD1. The CDR3 runs 15 residues. Germline V gene lookup returns CDR1 SGHRS and CDR2 YFSETQ. J was trimmed by 3 bases and V by 3 bases; bases with no gene match: 4. CDR3 DNA sequence: TGCGCCAGCAGCTCCGGGACAGGGTTTGGAAACACCATATATTTT. Residues: CASSSGTGFGNTIYF.